This T cell receptor beta chain emerged from a study of blood T cells in healthy people across ages. Together with a sample-barcoded 5' primer, a J-beta primer mix was included in a second PCR lasting about 6 to 11 cycles. Using its own MiXCR run on the 5' RACE reads, TCRdb lists one record per CDR3 protein. The table lists about 1,800,000 distinct CDR3 sequences, about 28% of them singletons. Points from the study as a whole: Compared with aged donors, long-lived donors showed fewer expanded clones, suggesting selection. Diversity of TCR beta per million T cells declined in a roughly linear way with age.

This clonotype occurred a few times. The target antigen is unknown. Sequenced: blood. The TCR sequence derives from a woman aged 25-40 years in good health.

The CDR3 loop reads CASSLGEALNTEAFF. CDR3 bases: TGCGCCAGCAGCTTGGGTGAGGCCCTGAACACTGAAGCTTTCTTT. V usage is TRBV5-1 and J usage is TRBJ1-1; D is unresolved. V was clipped by 0 bases and J by 0 bases, with 9 bases between them. Germline V lookup: CDR1 SGHRS, CDR2 YFSETQ. There are 15 residues in the CDR3. Looking up the rest from reference TRBV5-1 and TRBJ1-1 gives the full variable domain: KAGVTQTPRYLIKTRGQQVTLSCSPISGHRSVSWYQQTPGQGLQFLFEYFSETQRNKGNFPGRFSGRQFSNSRSEMNVSTLELGDSALYLCASSLGEALNTEAFFGQGTRLTVV.